Below are 11 T cell receptor beta chains sequenced from a single sample in a study of T cells expressing NK-cell markers. TCRdb processed the 5' RACE reads again and assigns one entry to each CDR3 protein, with no DNA. The sample yields 140,000 or so distinct CDR3 sequences, of which the top ten take up around 12%. The sequencing input was blood T cells: a sorted CD56 or NKG2C T cell subset, CD4+ or CD8+ T cells, or bulk PBMC T cells (not recorded which). The receptors were gathered from a man aged 18 to 35 in good health.

The chain uses TRBV12-3 or TRBV12-4 and TRBJ2-1; absent DNA, TCRdb's TRBD2 call cannot be checked. The CDR3 consists of 19 residues. CDR3 in amino acids: CASSVPQLAGGSSYNEQFF.

This chain uses TRBV27 with TRBJ2-3; TCRdb gives TRBD1 as the D gene, but with no DNA this cannot be confirmed. CDR3 size: 13 residues. The germline gives CDR1 MNHEY, CDR2 SMNVEV (reference sequence). This CDR3 reads CASSPARTDTQYF.

This chain links TRBV7-9 with TRBJ2-7; TCRdb proposes TRBD2, but this gene call is untestable without DNA. CDR3 length: 14 amino acids. From germline, CDR1 is SEHNR and CDR2 FQNEAQ (reference sequence). CDR3: CASSLITSGYEQYF.

The chain has TRBV7-8 and TRBJ2-2; TCRdb proposes TRBD2, but this gene call is untestable without DNA. There are 15 residues in the CDR3. Germline V gives CDR1 SGHVS, CDR2 FQNEAQ. CDR3 protein: CASRVAGGRTGELFF.

The chain is built from TRBV4-3 and TRBJ2-1; TCRdb indicates TRBD1, and absent DNA this call remains unverified. The CDR3 runs to 15 residues. CDR1 and CDR2 (germline): LGHNA, YSLEER. CDR3 sequence reads: CASSQVQGVYNEQFF.

The chain recombines TRBV9 with TRBJ2-2. The germline V gene has CDR1 SGDLS and CDR2 YYNGEE. This CDR3 is 16 amino acids long. The CDR3 spells CASSVSGNLQAGELFF.

The V call is TRBV7-8, the J call TRBJ2-7; checking the TCRdb D call of TRBD2 is not possible without DNA. Per germline, CDR1 SGHVS and CDR2 FQNEAQ. The CDR3 has 12 residues. The CDR3 here is CASSSVGSAQYF.

The genes are TRBV7-9 and TRBJ1-1. This CDR3 comprises 16 residues. Germline V lookup: CDR1 SEHNR, CDR2 FQNEAQ (reference sequence). The CDR3 protein is CASSFYAGGLGTEAFF.

This chain uses TRBV12-3 or TRBV12-4 with TRBJ2-3. The CDR3 loop spans 12 amino acids. This chain's CDR3 is CASSFPRDTQYF.

The V and J genes are TRBV6-1 and TRBJ1-5. The CDR3 loop spans 14 amino acids. CDR1 is MNHNS, CDR2 SASEGT, per germline. CDR3 in amino acids: CASRPGGIHQPQHF.

This chain connects TRBV6-2 or TRBV6-3 to TRBJ2-5; the D gene TCRdb calls, TRBD1, cannot be checked with no DNA. From germline, CDR1 is MNHEY and CDR2 SVGEGT. The CDR3 is 14 residues long. The chain's CDR3 is CASSWGSLQETQYF.